This T cell receptor beta chain was sequenced in a study of T cells in Graves' hyperthyroidism and ophthalmopathy. The V gene end was trimmed by 6 bases and the J gene end by 5 bases; junction bases not matched to a gene: 9. The germline gives CDR1 MDHEN, CDR2 SYDVKM. The CDR3 covers 14 residues. This clonotype was seen many times. Amplified TCR beta CDR3 regions came from RNA transcripts. A set of HTBI primers served as the primers for a first-round RT-PCR of the TCR CDR3. A single record per CDR3 protein comes from TCRdb applying MiXCR to the multiplex PCR reads. The data hold some 180,000 distinct CDR3 sequences, with about a sixth observed a single time.

The sample taken for sequencing was blood. This clonotype was sampled from a woman aged 50 to 60 with Graves' hyperthyroidism. The rearrangement uses TRBV28 and TRBJ2-5; 7 bases map to TRBD2. CDR3 in DNA: TGTGCCAGCAGCAGAAGGGGAGGGAGCGAGACCCAGTACTTC. This translates into CASSRRGGSETQYF.